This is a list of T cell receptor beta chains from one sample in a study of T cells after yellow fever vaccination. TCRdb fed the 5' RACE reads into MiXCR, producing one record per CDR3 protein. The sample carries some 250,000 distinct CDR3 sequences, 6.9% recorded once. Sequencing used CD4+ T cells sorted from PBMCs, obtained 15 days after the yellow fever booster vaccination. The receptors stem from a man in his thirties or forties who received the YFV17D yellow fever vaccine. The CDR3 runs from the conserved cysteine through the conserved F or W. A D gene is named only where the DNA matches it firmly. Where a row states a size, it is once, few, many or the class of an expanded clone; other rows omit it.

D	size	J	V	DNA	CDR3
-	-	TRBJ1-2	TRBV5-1	TGCGCCAGCAGCCCAGGGGAGTCGTATGGCTACACCTTC	CASSPGESYGYTF
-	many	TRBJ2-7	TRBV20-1	TGCAGTGCTAGAGGCCCCTACGGAAGCTCCTACGAGCAGTACTTC	CSARGPYGSSYEQYF
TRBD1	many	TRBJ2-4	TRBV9	TGTGCCAGCAGCGCCGGGACAGGGAAGAACATTCAGTACTTC	CASSAGTGKNIQYF
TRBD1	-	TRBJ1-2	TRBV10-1	TGCGCCAGCAGTGGGACAGGTTCAGCCGGCTACACCTTC	CASSGTGSAGYTF
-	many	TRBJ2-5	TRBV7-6	TGTGCCAGCAGCCTCCTCGGAGAGACCCAGTACTTC	CASSLLGETQYF
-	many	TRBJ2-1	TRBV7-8	TGTGCCAGCAGCCCGCAGGTCTACAATGAGCAGTTCTTC	CASSPQVYNEQFF
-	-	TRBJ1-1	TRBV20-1	TGCAGTGCTAGAGATCATCGTAGCAGCCGCATTACAGCTTTCTTT	CSARDHRSSRITAFF
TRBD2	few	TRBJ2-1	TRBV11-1	TGTGCCAGCAGCTTCGATAGGCGGCTAGCGGGAGGGCCGGGCTACAATGAGCAGTTCTTC	CASSFDRRLAGGPGYNEQFF
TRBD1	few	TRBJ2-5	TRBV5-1	TGCGCCAGCAGCTCGGGCGGGACAGGGATAGGAGAGACCCAGTACTTC	CASSSGGTGIGETQYF
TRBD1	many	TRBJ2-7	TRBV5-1	TGCGCCAGCAGCGGACGGACAGGGGAGGAGCAGTACTTC	CASSGRTGEEQYF
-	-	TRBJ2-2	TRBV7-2	TGTGCCAGCAGCTTAGTTGTACAGAACACCGGGGAGCTGTTTTTT	CASSLVVQNTGELFF
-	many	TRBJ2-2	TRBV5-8	TGTGCCAGCAGCTTAATCTCAGGGGCCGGGGAGCTGTTTTTT	CASSLISGAGELFF
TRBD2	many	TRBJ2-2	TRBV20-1	TGCAGTGCCTCTAGCGGGGCGAACACCGGGGAGCTGTTTTTT	CSASSGANTGELFF
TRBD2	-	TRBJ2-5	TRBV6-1	TGTGCCAGCAGTGTGGGACTAGCGGGAGGGCAAGAGACCCAGTACTTC	CASSVGLAGGQETQYF
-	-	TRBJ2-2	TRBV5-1	-	CASSFIPRQGRRAGELFF
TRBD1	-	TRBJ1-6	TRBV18	TGTGCCAGCGTGGACAGGTTGAATTCACCCCTCCACTTT	CASVDRLNSPLHF
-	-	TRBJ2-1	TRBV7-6	TGTGCCAGCAGATTACCGGGAACGGGGGATGAGCAGTTCTTC	CASRLPGTGDEQFF
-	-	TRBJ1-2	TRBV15	TGTGCCGCGTCGGCAGGGGTTGGCTACACCTTC	CAASAGVGYTF
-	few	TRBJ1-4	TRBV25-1	TGTGCCAGCGGGGGTCTGGGATCTCATGAAAAACTGTTTTTT	CASGGLGSHEKLFF
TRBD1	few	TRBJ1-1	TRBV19	TGTGCCAGTAGTCCGGGGACAGGGAAGACTGAAGCTTTCTTT	CASSPGTGKTEAFF
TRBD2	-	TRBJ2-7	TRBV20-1	TGCAGTGCTCCAAAGACGACTAGCGAAGGGCAGTACTTC	CSAPKTTSEGQYF
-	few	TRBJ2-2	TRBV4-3	TGCGCCAGCAGCCGATCGACCCCCCCCGGGGAGCTGTTTTTT	CASSRSTPPGELFF